This T cell receptor (beta chain) was sequenced in a study of T-cell memory formation after mild COVID-19. Study-wide results and limits: A second wave of clones peaked on day 37, and their SARS-CoV-2 specificity went unconfirmed.

This clonotype was seen once. The antigen is undetermined. This may arise from a read error, as a much more abundant clone is one base away. One entry per CDR3 protein, called by TCRdb with MiXCR from the 5' RACE reads. This sample has about 270,000 distinct CDR3 sequences, with 15% found just once. CDR1 is SGHRS, CDR2 YFSETQ, per germline. This CDR3 has 14 residues. This chain connects TRBV5-1 to TRBJ1-1; D is undetermined. What was sequenced was PBMCs or a T cell subset sorted from them (not recorded which). The TCR sequence derives from an adult woman who had mild COVID-19 (a few samples of this study predate the infection). Cell type and time point are not known. The CDR3 DNA follows: TGCGCCAGCAGATTGTGGGAGACGAACACTGAAGATTTCTTT. Protein sequence: CASRLWETNTEDFF.